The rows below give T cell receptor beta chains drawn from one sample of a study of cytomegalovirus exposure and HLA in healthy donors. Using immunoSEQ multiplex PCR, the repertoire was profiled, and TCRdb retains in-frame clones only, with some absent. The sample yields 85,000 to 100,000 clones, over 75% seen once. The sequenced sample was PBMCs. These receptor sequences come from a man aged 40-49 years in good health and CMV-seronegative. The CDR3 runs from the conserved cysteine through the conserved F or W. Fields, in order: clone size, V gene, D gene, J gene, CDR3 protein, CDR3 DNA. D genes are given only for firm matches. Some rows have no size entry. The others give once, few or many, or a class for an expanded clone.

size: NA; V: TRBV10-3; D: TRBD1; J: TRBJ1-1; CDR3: CAISRQGLNTEAFF; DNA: TGTGCCATCAGCCGACAGGGATTGAACACTGAAGCTTTCTTT
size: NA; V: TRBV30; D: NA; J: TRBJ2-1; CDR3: CAWNEGGPGDEQFF; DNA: TGTGCCTGGAACGAGGGGGGGCCCGGGGATGAGCAGTTCTTC
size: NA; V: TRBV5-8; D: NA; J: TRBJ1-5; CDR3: CASSLGRGNSNQPQHF; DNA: TGTGCCAGCAGCTTGGGGCGGGGGAATAGCAATCAGCCCCAGCATTTT
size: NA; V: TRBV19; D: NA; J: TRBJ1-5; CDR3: CASSVRAGENQPQHF; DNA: TGTGCCAGTAGCGTGAGGGCAGGGGAAAATCAGCCCCAGCATTTT
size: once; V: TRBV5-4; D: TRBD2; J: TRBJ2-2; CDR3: CASSATSGTLVGELFF; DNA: TGTGCCAGCAGCGCCACTAGCGGGACATTGGTCGGGGAGCTGTTTTTT
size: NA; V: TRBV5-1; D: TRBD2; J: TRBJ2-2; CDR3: CASSLAASGGNTGELFF; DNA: TGCGCCAGCAGCTTGGCGGCTAGCGGGGGGAACACCGGGGAGCTGTTTTTT
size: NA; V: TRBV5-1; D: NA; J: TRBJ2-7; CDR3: CASSSPGGNYEQYF; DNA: TGCGCCAGCAGCTCCCCCGGGGGTAACTACGAGCAGTACTTC
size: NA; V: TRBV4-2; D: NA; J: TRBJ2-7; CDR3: CASSQVGSEQYF; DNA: TGTGCCAGCAGCCAAGTCGGGTCCGAGCAGTACTTC
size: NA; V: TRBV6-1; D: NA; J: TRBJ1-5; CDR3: CASSEMGTGNQPQHF; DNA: TGTGCCAGCAGTGAAATGGGGACTGGCAATCAGCCCCAGCATTTT
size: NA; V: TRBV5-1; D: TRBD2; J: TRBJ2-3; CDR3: CASSLGLAGTDTQYF; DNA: TGCGCCAGCAGCTTGGGGCTAGCGGGCACAGATACGCAGTATTTT
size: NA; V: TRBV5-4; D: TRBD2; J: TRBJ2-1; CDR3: CASSMGLAGGTYNEQFF; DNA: TGTGCCAGCAGCATGGGACTAGCGGGAGGAACCTACAATGAGCAGTTCTTC
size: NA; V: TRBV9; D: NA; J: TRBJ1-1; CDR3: CASSVGLRSEAFF; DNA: TGTGCCAGCAGCGTAGGTCTGCGTTCTGAAGCTTTCTTT
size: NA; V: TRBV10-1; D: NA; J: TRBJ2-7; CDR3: CASSRSGSLYEQYF; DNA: TGCGCCAGCAGTAGATCCGGGAGTCTCTACGAGCAGTACTTC
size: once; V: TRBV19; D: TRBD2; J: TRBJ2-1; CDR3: CASSIGLAGYNEQFF; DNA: TGTGCCAGTAGTATAGGACTAGCGGGCTACAATGAGCAGTTCTTC
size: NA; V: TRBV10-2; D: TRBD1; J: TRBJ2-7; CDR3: CASSGANRGSYEQYF; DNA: TGCGCCAGCAGTGGAGCTAACAGGGGATCGTACGAGCAGTACTTC
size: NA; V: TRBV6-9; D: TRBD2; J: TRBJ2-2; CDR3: CASSYGTSSNTGELFF; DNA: TGTGCCAGCAGTTATGGGACTAGCTCGAACACCGGGGAGCTGTTTTTT
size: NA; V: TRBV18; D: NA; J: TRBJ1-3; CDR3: CASSPEGYSGNTIYF; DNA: TGTGCCAGCTCACCTGAGGGTTATTCTGGAAACACCATATATTTT
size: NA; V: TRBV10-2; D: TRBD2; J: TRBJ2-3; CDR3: CASSGPPLLAGNVTSTDTQYF; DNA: TGCGCCAGCAGTGGGCCCCCACTACTAGCGGGAAACGTTACTAGCACAGATACGCAGTATTTT
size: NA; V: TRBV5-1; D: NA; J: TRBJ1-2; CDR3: CASSSKQGSNYGYTF; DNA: TGCGCCAGCAGCTCAAAACAGGGATCTAACTATGGCTACACCTTC
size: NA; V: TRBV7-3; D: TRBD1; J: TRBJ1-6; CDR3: CASSLLDRGNSPLHF; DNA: TGTGCCAGCAGCTTATTGGACAGGGGGAATTCACCCCTCCACTTT
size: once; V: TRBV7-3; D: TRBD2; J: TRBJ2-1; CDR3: CASSLCPPLAGGPYNEQFF; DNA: TGTGCCAGCAGCTTATGTCCCCCCCTAGCGGGGGGGCCCTACAATGAGCAGTTCTTC
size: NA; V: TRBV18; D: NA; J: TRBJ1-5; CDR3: CASSPTRDHGNQPQHF; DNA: TGTGCCAGCTCACCAACCAGGGATCATGGCAATCAGCCCCAGCATTTT
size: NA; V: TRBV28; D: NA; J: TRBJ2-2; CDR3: CASGQPNTGELFF; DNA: TGTGCCAGCGGGCAGCCGAACACCGGGGAGCTGTTTTTT
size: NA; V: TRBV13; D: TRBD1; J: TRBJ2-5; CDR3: CASSIGQEETQYF; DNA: TGTGCCAGCAGCATCGGACAGGAAGAGACCCAGTACTTC
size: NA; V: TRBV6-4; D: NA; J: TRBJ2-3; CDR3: CASSDDSPDTQYF; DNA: TGTGCCAGCAGTGATGACTCGCCAGATACGCAGTATTTT
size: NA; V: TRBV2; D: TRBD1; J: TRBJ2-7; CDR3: CASSTRTGSSYEQYF; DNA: TGTGCCAGCAGTACCCGGACAGGGTCCTCCTACGAGCAGTACTTC
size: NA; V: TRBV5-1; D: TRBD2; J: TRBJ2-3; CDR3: CASSLGLAGGRGVTDTQYF; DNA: TGCGCCAGCAGCCTCGGACTAGCGGGAGGCAGGGGGGTCACAGATACGCAGTATTTT
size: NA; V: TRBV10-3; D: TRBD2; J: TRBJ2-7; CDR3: CATSAGGYEQYF; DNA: TGTGCCACCAGCGCGGGGGGCTACGAGCAGTACTTC
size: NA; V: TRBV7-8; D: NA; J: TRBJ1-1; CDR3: CASSFPYRAEAFF; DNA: TGTGCCAGCAGCTTCCCTTACAGGGCTGAAGCTTTCTTT
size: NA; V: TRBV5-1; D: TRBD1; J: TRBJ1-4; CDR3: CASSNRGTSLFF; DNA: TGCGCCAGCAGCAACAGGGGAACTTCACTGTTTTTT
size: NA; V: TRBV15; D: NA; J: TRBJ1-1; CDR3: CATSRLGGVNTEAFF; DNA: TGTGCCACCAGCAGGCTGGGAGGGGTGAACACTGAAGCTTTCTTT
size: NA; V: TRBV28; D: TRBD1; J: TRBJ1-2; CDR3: CASSPPSTGDYGYTF; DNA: TGTGCCAGCAGTCCCCCTTCTACAGGGGACTATGGCTACACCTTC
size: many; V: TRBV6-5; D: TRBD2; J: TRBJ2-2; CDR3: CATTPGTSELFF; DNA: TGTGCCACTACTCCTGGGACTAGTGAGCTGTTTTTT
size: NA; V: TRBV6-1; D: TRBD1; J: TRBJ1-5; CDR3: CASSEGQGVGIGNQPQHF; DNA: TGTGCCAGCAGTGAAGGGCAGGGGGTGGGTATTGGCAATCAGCCCCAGCATTTT
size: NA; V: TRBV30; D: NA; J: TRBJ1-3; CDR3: CAWGETAGGNTIYF; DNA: TGTGCCTGGGGTGAAACCGCAGGTGGAAACACCATATATTTT
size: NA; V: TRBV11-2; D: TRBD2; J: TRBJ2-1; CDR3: CASSSASGRGYNEQFF; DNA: TGTGCCAGCAGCTCGGCTAGCGGGAGGGGTTACAATGAGCAGTTCTTC
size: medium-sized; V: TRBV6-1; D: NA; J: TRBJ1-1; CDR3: CASSAVQTGSNTEAFF; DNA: TGTGCCAGCAGTGCAGTTCAGACAGGTTCCAACACTGAAGCTTTCTTT
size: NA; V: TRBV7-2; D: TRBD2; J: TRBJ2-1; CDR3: CASSFLTSGRYEQFF; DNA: TGTGCCAGCAGCTTCCTGACTAGCGGACGGTATGAGCAGTTCTTC
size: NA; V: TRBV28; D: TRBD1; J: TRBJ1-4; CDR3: CASSFPAGGRTLFF; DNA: TGTGCCAGCAGTTTCCCGGCAGGGGGCCGGACACTGTTTTTT
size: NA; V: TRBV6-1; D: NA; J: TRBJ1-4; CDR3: CASSDKAGGGKEKLFF; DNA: TGTGCCAGCAGTGATAAGGCGGGGGGCGGAAAAGAAAAACTGTTTTTT
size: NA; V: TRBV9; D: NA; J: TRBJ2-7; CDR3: CASSVGGDSYEQYF; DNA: TGTGCCAGCAGCGTAGGGGGGGACTCCTACGAGCAGTACTTC
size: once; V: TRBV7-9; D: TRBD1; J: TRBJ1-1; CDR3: CSSSLGTGEAFF; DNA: TGTTCCAGCAGCTTAGGGACAGGGGAAGCTTTCTTT
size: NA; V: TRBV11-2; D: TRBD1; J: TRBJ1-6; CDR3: CASSLDSGGGFSPLHF; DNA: TGTGCCAGCAGCTTGGACTCAGGGGGCGGATTCTCACCCCTCCACTTT
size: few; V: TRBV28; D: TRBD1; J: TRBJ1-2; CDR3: CASSLSRLGQANYGYTF; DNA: TGTGCCAGCAGTTTATCCCGCCTGGGACAGGCTAACTATGGCTACACCTTC
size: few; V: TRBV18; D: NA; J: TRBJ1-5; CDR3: CASSLREGNQPQHF; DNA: TGTGCCAGCTCACTCCGGGAGGGCAATCAGCCCCAGCATTTT
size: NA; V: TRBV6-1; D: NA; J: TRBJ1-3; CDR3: CASSDWTKSSGNTIYF; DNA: TGTGCCAGCAGTGACTGGACAAAGAGCTCTGGAAACACCATATATTTT
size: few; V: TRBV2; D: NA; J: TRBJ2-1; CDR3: CASSYFYNEQFF; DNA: TGTGCCAGCAGTTACTTCTACAATGAGCAGTTCTTC
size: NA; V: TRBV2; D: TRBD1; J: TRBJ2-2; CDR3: CASSEGDRGFGELFF; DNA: TGTGCCAGCAGTGAAGGGGACAGGGGGTTCGGGGAGCTGTTTTTT
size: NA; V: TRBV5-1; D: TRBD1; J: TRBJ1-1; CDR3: CASSLGDRGKNTEAFF; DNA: TGCGCCAGCAGCTTGGGGGACAGGGGAAAGAACACTGAAGCTTTCTTT
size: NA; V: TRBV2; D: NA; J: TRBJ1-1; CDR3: CASREVGYMNTEAFF; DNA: TGTGCCAGCAGGGAGGTAGGGTATATGAACACTGAAGCTTTCTTT
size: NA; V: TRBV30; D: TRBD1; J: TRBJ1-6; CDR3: CAWSSDWTGESPLHF; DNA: TGTGCCTGGAGTTCAGATTGGACAGGGGAGTCACCCCTCCACTTT
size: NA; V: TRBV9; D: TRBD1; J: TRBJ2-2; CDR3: CASSVVGWTGGGFTNTGELFF; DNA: TGTGCCAGCAGCGTAGTTGGGTGGACAGGGGGCGGCTTTACGAACACCGGGGAGCTGTTTTTT
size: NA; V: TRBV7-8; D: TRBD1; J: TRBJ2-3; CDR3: CASSSRQGRTDTQYF; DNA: TGTGCCAGCAGCTCACGACAGGGTCGAACAGATACGCAGTATTTT
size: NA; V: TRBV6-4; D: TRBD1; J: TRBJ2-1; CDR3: CASSDWTGGSYNEQFF; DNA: TGTGCCAGCAGTGACTGGACAGGGGGGTCCTACAATGAGCAGTTCTTC
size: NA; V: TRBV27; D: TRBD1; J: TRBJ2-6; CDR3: CASNRQGAISGANVLTF; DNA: TGTGCCAGCAATAGACAGGGAGCGATCTCTGGGGCCAACGTCCTGACTTTC